The rows below give T cell receptor beta chains drawn from one sample of a study of tumor-infiltrating lymphocytes in glioblastoma multiforme. TCRdb re-derived calls from the multiplex PCR reads in MiXCR, one entry per CDR3 protein. The top ten hold less than 65% of the sample, which has about 9,600 distinct CDR3 sequences, about 72% seen once. Sequenced sample: brain tumor tissue. These receptor sequences come from a male donor with glioblastoma. CDR3s include the opening cysteine and the closing phenylalanine or tryptophan. D genes are given only for firm matches. Clone size is not always given. Where it is, it says once, few, many or a class for expanded clones.

v_call: TRBV11-2; clone_size: .; d_call: TRBD2; j_call: TRBJ2-3; cdr3_nt: TGTGCCAGCAGCCTTAGACTAGCGGGTCTCACAGATACGCAGTATTTT; cdr3_aa: CASSLRLAGLTDTQYF
v_call: TRBV11-2; clone_size: .; d_call: TRBD1; j_call: TRBJ2-7; cdr3_nt: TGTGCCAGCGGCACTCTTCAACTGATAGGGGGCCCTATACGGGGGCAGTACTTC; cdr3_aa: CASGTLQLIGGPIRGQYF
v_call: TRBV7-9; clone_size: many; d_call: .; j_call: TRBJ1-2; cdr3_nt: TGTGCCAGCGGTGGTACTGCCTATGGCTACACCTTC; cdr3_aa: CASGGTAYGYTF
v_call: TRBV11-1; clone_size: .; d_call: TRBD1; j_call: TRBJ2-7; cdr3_nt: TGTGCCAGCAGGCGGACAGGGGATGACGAGCAGTACTTC; cdr3_aa: CASRRTGDDEQYF
v_call: TRBV25-1; clone_size: .; d_call: .; j_call: TRBJ1-1; cdr3_nt: TGTGCCAGCAGTGGCGAGGGGGTCGTCGGTAACACTGAAGCCTTCTTT; cdr3_aa: CASSGEGVVGNTEAFF
v_call: TRBV11-2; clone_size: .; d_call: TRBD2; j_call: TRBJ2-3; cdr3_nt: TGTGCCGGCAGCTTACTAGCGGGGGAGGATACGCAGTGTTTT; cdr3_aa: CAGSLLAGEDTQCF
v_call: TRBV20-1; clone_size: .; d_call: TRBD2; j_call: TRBJ2-3; cdr3_nt: TGCAGTGCTAGTCGCCCGGGACTAGCGAGAGGGCCGAGTAGCATAGATACGCAGTATTTT; cdr3_aa: CSASRPGLARGPSSIDTQYF
v_call: TRBV3-1; clone_size: .; d_call: TRBD1; j_call: TRBJ1-1; cdr3_nt: TGTGCCAGCAGCCCCTATCCTGGGACAGCCTCTGAAGCTTTCTTT; cdr3_aa: CASSPYPGTASEAFF
v_call: TRBV6-1; clone_size: .; d_call: .; j_call: TRBJ2-7; cdr3_nt: TGTGCCAGCACGGAGCTAGGTATGTACGCGCAGTACTTC; cdr3_aa: CASTELGMYAQYF
v_call: TRBV20-1; clone_size: .; d_call: TRBD2; j_call: TRBJ2-7; cdr3_nt: TGCAGTGCTCCGAGGTTAGGGACTAGCGGGAGTTACTCCTACGAGCAGTACTTC; cdr3_aa: CSAPRLGTSGSYSYEQYF
v_call: TRBV20-1; clone_size: .; d_call: .; j_call: TRBJ1-6; cdr3_nt: TGCAGTGCCAGACCCGGGACTAATGGGGATCCACCCCTCCACTTT; cdr3_aa: CSARPGTNGDPPLHF
v_call: TRBV6-1; clone_size: .; d_call: TRBD1; j_call: TRBJ2-3; cdr3_nt: TGTGCCAGCAGTGAAGCGTGGACAGGGTGGGAGTCGGATACGCAGTATTTT; cdr3_aa: CASSEAWTGWESDTQYF
v_call: TRBV11-3; clone_size: .; d_call: TRBD1; j_call: TRBJ2-7; cdr3_nt: TGTGCCAGCAGCTCGGACAGGACACCCTACGAGCAGTACTTC; cdr3_aa: CASSSDRTPYEQYF
v_call: TRBV6-6; clone_size: .; d_call: .; j_call: TRBJ2-5; cdr3_nt: TGTGCCAGCAGAGATGCTGGGACGCCTGGGGGGGAGACCCAGTACTTC; cdr3_aa: CASRDAGTPGGETQYF
v_call: TRBV6-1; clone_size: .; d_call: TRBD2; j_call: TRBJ2-3; cdr3_nt: TGTGCCAGCAGTAAACTAGGGACTAGCGCCACAGATACGCAGTATTTT; cdr3_aa: CASSKLGTSATDTQYF
v_call: TRBV20-1; clone_size: .; d_call: .; j_call: TRBJ2-7; cdr3_nt: TGCAGTGCTAGATGGGGAGGGGCTAGAGGGGGTGAGCGATACTTC; cdr3_aa: CSARWGGARGGERYF
v_call: TRBV10-1; clone_size: .; d_call: TRBD1; j_call: TRBJ2-1; cdr3_nt: TGCGCCAGCAATGAGAACAGGGGGGCCTACAATGAGCAGTTCTTC; cdr3_aa: CASNENRGAYNEQFF
v_call: TRBV14; clone_size: medium-sized; d_call: .; j_call: TRBJ2-3; cdr3_nt: TGTGCCAGCAGCCAAGAGAGAAGGACGCAGTATTTT; cdr3_aa: CASSQERRTQYF
v_call: TRBV2; clone_size: medium-sized; d_call: .; j_call: TRBJ2-1; cdr3_nt: TGTGCCAGCAAAAAACGGGGGACTGACAATGAGCAGTTCTTC; cdr3_aa: CASKKRGTDNEQFF
v_call: TRBV29-1; clone_size: few; d_call: .; j_call: TRBJ2-3; cdr3_nt: TGCACCACATCCCGGGGGGCTGGAGATACGCAGTATTTT; cdr3_aa: CTTSRGAGDTQYF
v_call: TRBV6-2/TRBV6-3; clone_size: .; d_call: .; j_call: TRBJ2-1; cdr3_nt: TGTGCCAGCAGCCGGACACCCAATAATGAGCAGTTCTTC; cdr3_aa: CASSRTPNNEQFF